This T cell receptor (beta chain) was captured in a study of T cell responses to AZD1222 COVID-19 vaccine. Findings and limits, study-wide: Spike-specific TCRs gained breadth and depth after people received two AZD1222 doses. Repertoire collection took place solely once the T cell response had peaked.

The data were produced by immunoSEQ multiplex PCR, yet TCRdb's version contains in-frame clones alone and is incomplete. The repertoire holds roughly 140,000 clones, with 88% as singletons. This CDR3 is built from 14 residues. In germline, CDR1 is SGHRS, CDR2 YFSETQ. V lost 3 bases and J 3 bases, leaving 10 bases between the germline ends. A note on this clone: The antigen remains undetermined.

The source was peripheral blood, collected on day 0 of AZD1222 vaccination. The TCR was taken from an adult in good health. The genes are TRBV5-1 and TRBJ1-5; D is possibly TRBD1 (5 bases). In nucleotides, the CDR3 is TGCGCCAGCAGCTGGGGGTCCTCCAATCAGCCCCAGCATTTT. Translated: CASSWGSSNQPQHF.